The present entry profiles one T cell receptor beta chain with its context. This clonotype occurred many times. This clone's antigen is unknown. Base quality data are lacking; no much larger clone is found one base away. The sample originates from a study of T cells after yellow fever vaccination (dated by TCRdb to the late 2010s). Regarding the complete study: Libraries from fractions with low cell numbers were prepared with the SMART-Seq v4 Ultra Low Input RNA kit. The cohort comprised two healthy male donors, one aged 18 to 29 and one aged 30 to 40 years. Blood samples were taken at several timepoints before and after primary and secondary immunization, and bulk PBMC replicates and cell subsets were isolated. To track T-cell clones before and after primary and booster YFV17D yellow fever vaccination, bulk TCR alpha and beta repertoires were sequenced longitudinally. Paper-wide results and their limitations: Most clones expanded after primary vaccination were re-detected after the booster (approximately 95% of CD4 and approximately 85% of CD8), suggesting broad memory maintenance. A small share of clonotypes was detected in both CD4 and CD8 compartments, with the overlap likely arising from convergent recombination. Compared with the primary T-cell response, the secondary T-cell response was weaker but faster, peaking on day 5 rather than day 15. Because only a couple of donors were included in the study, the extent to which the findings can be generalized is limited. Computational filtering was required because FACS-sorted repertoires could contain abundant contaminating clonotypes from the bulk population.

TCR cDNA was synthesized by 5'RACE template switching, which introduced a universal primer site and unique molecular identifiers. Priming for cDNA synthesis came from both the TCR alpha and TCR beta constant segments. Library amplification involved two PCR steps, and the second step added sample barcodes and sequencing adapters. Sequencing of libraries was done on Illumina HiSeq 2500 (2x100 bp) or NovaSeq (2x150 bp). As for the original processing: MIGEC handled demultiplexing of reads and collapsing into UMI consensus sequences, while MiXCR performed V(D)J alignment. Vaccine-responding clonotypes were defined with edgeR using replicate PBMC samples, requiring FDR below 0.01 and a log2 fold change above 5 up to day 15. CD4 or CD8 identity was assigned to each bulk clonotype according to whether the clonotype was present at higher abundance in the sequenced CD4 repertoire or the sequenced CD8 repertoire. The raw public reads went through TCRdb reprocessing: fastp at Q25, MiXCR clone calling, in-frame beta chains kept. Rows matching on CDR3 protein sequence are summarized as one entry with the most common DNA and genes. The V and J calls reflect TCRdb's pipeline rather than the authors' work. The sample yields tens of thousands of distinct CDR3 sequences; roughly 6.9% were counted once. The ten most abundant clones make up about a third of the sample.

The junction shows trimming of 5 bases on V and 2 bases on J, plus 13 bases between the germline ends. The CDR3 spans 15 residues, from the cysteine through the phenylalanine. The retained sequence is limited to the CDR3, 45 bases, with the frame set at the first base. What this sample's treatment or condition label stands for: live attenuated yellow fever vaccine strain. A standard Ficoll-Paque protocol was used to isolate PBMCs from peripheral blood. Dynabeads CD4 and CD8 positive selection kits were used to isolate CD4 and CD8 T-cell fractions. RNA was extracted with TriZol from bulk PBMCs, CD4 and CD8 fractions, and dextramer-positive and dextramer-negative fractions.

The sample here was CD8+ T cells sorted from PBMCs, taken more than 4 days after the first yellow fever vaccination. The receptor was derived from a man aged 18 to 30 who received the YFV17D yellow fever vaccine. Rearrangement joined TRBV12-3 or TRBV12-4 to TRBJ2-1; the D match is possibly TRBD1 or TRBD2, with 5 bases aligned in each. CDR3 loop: CASSTSGSPYNEQFF. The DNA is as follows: TGTGCCAGCAGTACCTCAGGGAGTCCCTACAATGAGCAGTTCTTC.